This T cell receptor beta chain was obtained from a study of blood T cell repertoires in COVID-19. Looking at the study overall: PBMCs, B-cell-depleted T cells, or T cells were the source of the cDNA or gDNA that made up the material.

This table comes from immunoSEQ multiplex PCR, and its TCRdb copy is limited to in-frame clones, with some not included. Seen here are 250,000 or so clones, 70% to 90% observed once, and the top ten hold 6.6%. The CDR3 is made up of 14 amino acids. The germline V gene has CDR1 SGHRS and CDR2 YFSETQ. V dropped 1 base and J dropped 1 base, with 8 bases sitting between them. Individuals drawn from approximately 22 US areas were about 18 to 90 years old. Participants' reported clinical history set cohort assignment. The V and J genes are TRBV5-1 and TRBJ1-1; a possible D gene is TRBD1 (5 bases). The sequence derives from a woman between 50 and 59 years old who had been exposed to COVID-19. What was sequenced was PBMCs or T cells enriched from blood (not recorded which). The CDR3 sequence: CASSLSGQNTEAFF. The CDR3 DNA is TGCGCCAGCAGCTTGTCAGGGCAGAACACTGAAGCTTTCTTT. Variable domain in full (rest from reference TRBV5-1 and TRBJ1-1): KAGVTQTPRYLIKTRGQQVTLSCSPISGHRSVSWYQQTPGQGLQFLFEYFSETQRNKGNFPGRFSGRQFSNSRSEMNVSTLELGDSALYLCASSLSGQNTEAFFGQGTRLTVV.